This entry lists 24 T cell receptor beta chains sequenced from one sample in a study of cytomegalovirus exposure and HLA in healthy donors. With 60 Vbeta and 13 Jbeta primers, the PCR was carried out. TCRdb keeps only in-frame clones here, not all; method: immunoSEQ multiplex PCR. The data hold about 130,000 clones, with around 81% observed a single time. Sequenced material: PBMCs. Source of these receptors: a man between 18 and 29 years old in good health and CMV-seronegative.

The gene calls are TRBV7-9 and TRBJ1-3, with D perhaps matching TRBD1 (5 bases). The CDR3 is 14 amino acids. Germline V lookup: CDR1 SEHNR, CDR2 FQNEAQ (reference sequence). V gave up 6 bases and J gave up 4 bases, with 13 bases separating them. In nucleotides, the CDR3 is TGTGCCAGCAGTCGCCAGGGAAGAGGAAACACCATATATTTT. Protein product: CASSRQGRGNTIYF.

This clone has only a few counts. V usage is TRBV7-6 and J usage is TRBJ1-6; 8 bases are shared with TRBD1. V shed 1 base, J shed 4 bases, and the junction held 3 bases outside the gene matches. The CDR3 is made up of 16 amino acids. Germline values: CDR1 SGHVS, CDR2 FNYEAQ. CDR3 amino acids: CASSLVGTGYNSPLHF. The CDR3 DNA reads as TGTGCCAGCAGCTTAGTTGGGACAGGTTATAATTCACCCCTCCACTTT. Using reference TRBV7-6 and TRBJ1-6 for the parts outside the CDR3, the full variable domain is GAGVSQSPRYKVTKRGQDVALRCDPISGHVSLYWYRQALGQGPEFLTYFNYEAQQDKSGLPNDRFSAERPEGSISTLTIQRTEQRDSAMYRCASSLVGTGYNSPLHFGNGTRLTVT.

There are many counts of this clone. This chain joins TRBV2 and TRBJ1-4; D perhaps matches TRBD1 (5 bases). The V end lost 2 bases, the J end lost 11 bases, and 12 bases lay between the germline ends. Germline V gene data show CDR1 as SNHLY and CDR2 as FYNNEI. The CDR3 contains 13 residues. CDR3 in amino acids: CASSEWGREKLFF. The CDR3 nucleotides are TGTGCCAGCAGTGAATGGGGGAGGGAGAAACTGTTTTTT. Combining the CDR3 with reference TRBV2 and TRBJ1-4 gives the whole variable domain EPEVTQTPSHQVTQMGQEVILRCVPISNHLYFYWYRQILGQKVEFLVSFYNNEISEKSEIFDDQFSVERPDGSNFTLKIRSTKLEDSAMYFCASSEWGREKLFFGSGTQLSVL.

The chain joins TRBV5-5 to TRBJ1-1, with 7 bases matching TRBD1. The CDR3 runs 13 residues. Trimming cost V 2 bases and J 7 bases; bases outside gene matches: 5. CDR1 and CDR2 (germline): SGHKS, YYEKEE (reference sequence). The CDR3 coding sequence is TGTGCCAGCAGCTTTCTGGGACAGAGTGAAGCTTTCTTT. This encodes CASSFLGQSEAFF.

The chain has TRBV27 and TRBJ1-1; D ambiguous. This CDR3 is built from 15 residues. CDR1 is MNHEY, CDR2 SMNVEV, per germline (reference sequence). Trimming left V 8 bases short and J 4 bases short, with 20 bases between. In DNA form, the CDR3 reads TGTGCCAGCGGGCTGGCAGGCTCGCTCCGCACTGAAGCTTTCTTT. It encodes CASGLAGSLRTEAFF.

The chain employs TRBV4-1 and TRBJ2-7; 7 bases agree with TRBD2. With V trimmed by 0 bases and J by 7 bases, 12 bases remained unmatched. The CDR3 covers 16 residues. Germline V gives CDR1 MGHRA, CDR2 YSYEKL. CDR3 protein: CASSQDAGRGGEEQYF. CDR3 DNA: TGCGCCAGCAGCCAAGATGCGGGGAGGGGAGGTGAAGAGCAGTACTTC.

This clone was counted between two and nine times. The V and J genes are TRBV7-9 and TRBJ1-5, with D perhaps matching TRBD1 (5 bases). The CDR3 loop spans 13 amino acids. The germline V gene encodes CDR1 SEHNR and CDR2 FQNEAQ (reference sequence). V gave up 3 bases and J gave up 4 bases, with 7 bases separating them. The CDR3 DNA is TGTGCCAGCAGCTTGGACACGAATCAGCCCCAGCATTTT. This gives the protein CASSLDTNQPQHF.

V usage is TRBV18 and J usage is TRBJ2-2; TRBD1 might be the D (6 bases). The V end was cut by 1 base, the J end by 6 bases, with 18 bases between. CDR3 size: 17 residues. Germline V gene data show CDR1 as KGHSH and CDR2 as LQKENI. DNA of the CDR3: TGTGCCAGCTCACCACACAAGGCAGGGGATATGGCCGGGGAGCTGTTTTTT. The encoded protein is CASSPHKAGDMAGELFF.

The V call is TRBV4-3, the J call TRBJ2-1; 9 bases agree with TRBD2. This CDR3 comprises 17 residues. Germline CDR1 and CDR2: LGHNA and YSLEER. The trim removed 4 bases at V and 9 bases at J, leaving 16 bases unmatched. This chain's CDR3 is CASSPLGSAGGPGEQFF. Written as DNA, the CDR3 is TGCGCCAGCAGCCCCCTGGGGTCGGCGGGGGGGCCGGGTGAGCAGTTCTTC.

The CDR3 DNA reads TGTGCCAGCACCCCGACAGGGGGGACAGATACGCAGTATTTT. Its protein is CASTPTGGTDTQYF. The chain has TRBV7-2 and TRBJ2-3; 9 bases map to TRBD1. CDR1 is SGHTA and CDR2 is FQGNSA in the germline V gene. CDR3 length: 14 amino acids. V dropped 7 bases and J dropped 3; count of bases not matched to a gene: 5.

The J gene is TRBJ1-4, the V gene TRBV9; possible D gene TRBD1, 5 bases. The CDR3 spans 15 residues. The V gene's germline CDR1 is SGDLS and CDR2 YYNGEE. The V end was cut by 0 bases, the J end by 8 bases, with 14 bases between. The CDR3 DNA reads TGTGCCAGCAGCGTAGCTACTGGGAGGGGCGAAAAACTGTTTTTT. Amino acid sequence: CASSVATGRGEKLFF.

The rearrangement uses TRBV7-2 and TRBJ2-1; weak D call: TRBD2 (6 bases). Germline V gene data show CDR1 as SGHTA and CDR2 as FQGNSA. The length of the CDR3 is 16 residues. Trimming shortened V by 5 bases and J by 6 bases, and 20 bases separated the two germline ends. CDR3 sequence: CASSPEWGVPGNEQFF. The CDR3 region has the DNA TGTGCCAGCAGCCCAGAGTGGGGGGTCCCAGGCAATGAGCAGTTCTTC.

The gene calls are TRBV6-1 and TRBJ2-3; TRBD2 matches 8 bases. CDR3 length: 15 residues. CDR1 is MNHNS, CDR2 SASEGT, per germline. V lost 6 bases to trimming and J lost 0 bases; unmatched junction nucleotides: 5. Written as DNA, the CDR3 is TGTGCCAGCAGCGGGGGGGCAGAGAGCACAGATACGCAGTATTTT. It specifies CASSGGAESTDTQYF.

The chain joins TRBV5-6 to TRBJ2-5; D is uncertain. CDR3 length: 13 amino acids. CDR1 SGHDT and CDR2 YYEEEE come from the germline V gene. Trimming took off 5 bases at V and 3 bases at J, with 11 bases between the two ends. For the CDR3, the DNA is TGTGCCAGCAGTCTTGTCCAGGAAGAGACCCAGTACTTC. This translates into CASSLVQEETQYF.

V usage is TRBV4-3 and J usage is TRBJ1-1; a weak D match, TRBD1 (6 bases). Germline-derived CDR1 and CDR2 are LGHNA and YSLEER. CDR3 length: 14 residues. Trimming shortened V by 1 base and J by 0 bases, and 6 bases separated the two germline ends. CDR3 sequence: CASSQGQVNTEAFF. The CDR3 nucleotides read TGCGCCAGCAGCCAAGGACAGGTGAACACTGAAGCTTTCTTT.

The chain carries TRBV6-1 and TRBJ1-2; possible D gene TRBD1, 6 bases. In germline, CDR1 is MNHNS, CDR2 SASEGT. The V end was cut by 3 bases, the J end by 4 bases, with 12 bases between. The CDR3 runs to 14 residues. CDR3 DNA sequence: TGTGCCAGCAGTGAGACAGGCACGATCTATGGCTACACCTTC. Translating gives CASSETGTIYGYTF.

The rearrangement links TRBV5-6 to TRBJ2-7; 7 bases are a match to TRBD1. Trimming removed 0 bases from V and 2 bases from J; junction bases left unmatched: 2. The germline CDR1 and CDR2 sequences are SGHDT and YYEEEE. The CDR3 is made up of 14 amino acids. CDR3 in amino acids: CASSLAGGAYEQYF. The CDR3 bases are TGTGCCAGCAGCTTGGCAGGGGGAGCCTACGAGCAGTACTTC.

The genes are TRBV6-5 and TRBJ1-4, with 10 nucleotides matching TRBD1. J gave up 13 bases and V 0 bases, and 8 bases lay outside the gene matches. This CDR3 is built from 15 residues. Germline lookup yields CDR1 MNHEY and CDR2 SVGAGI. The DNA for the CDR3 is TGTGCCAGCAGTTACTCGAGAGCGGGACAGGGGCTACTGTTTTTT. It codes for CASSYSRAGQGLLFF.

This clone showed up just once. The chain links TRBV14 to TRBJ1-3; TRBD1 agrees at 7 bases. The germline V gene has CDR1 SGHDN and CDR2 FVKESK. The CDR3 contains 18 residues. V trimming: 3 bases; J trimming: 0 bases; junction bases outside the gene matches: 11. The CDR3 loop reads CASSQDPGQFDSGNTIYF. The CDR3 nucleotides read TGTGCCAGCAGCCAGGACCCGGGACAGTTCGACTCTGGAAACACCATATATTTT.

The sample holds a few counts of this clone. This chain uses TRBV9 with TRBJ1-2, with D possibly being TRBD1 (5 bases). V shed 1 base and J shed 6 bases, with 13 bases lying between them. This CDR3 is built from 14 residues. Germline values: CDR1 SGDLS, CDR2 YYNGEE. CDR3 protein: CASSVQGNRDGYTF. The CDR3 DNA sequence: TGTGCCAGCAGCGTACAGGGTAATAGGGATGGCTACACCTTC.

The chain joins TRBV9 to TRBJ1-5, with D hard to call. V was pared by 0 bases and J by 11 bases, with 21 bases between. The germline V gene has CDR1 SGDLS and CDR2 YYNGEE. This CDR3 has 16 amino acids. The CDR3 here is CASSVGSQTEVSAQHF. CDR3 coding DNA: TGTGCCAGCAGCGTAGGGTCACAAACCGAAGTGAGCGCCCAGCATTTT.

This clone has just one count. This chain joins TRBV7-3 and TRBJ2-7, with 8 bases that match TRBD2. The CDR3 consists of 18 residues. Trimming cost V 5 bases and J 2 bases; bases outside gene matches: 17. Germline V lookup: CDR1 SGHTA, CDR2 FQGTGA. CDR3 region: CASSHRMGGGPLTYEQYF. The CDR3 coding sequence is TGTGCCAGCAGCCACCGGATGGGCGGGGGGCCTCTCACCTACGAGCAGTACTTC.

This sequence joins TRBV9 and TRBJ2-5, with 11 nucleotides matching TRBD2. The germline V gene encodes CDR1 SGDLS and CDR2 YYNGEE. V gave up 0 bases and J gave up 5 bases; unmatched junction bases: 6. The CDR3 length is 16 residues. CDR3 coding DNA: TGTGCCAGCAGCGTAGGGGCTAGCGGGGGGCCGGAGACCCAGTACTTC. Translation: CASSVGASGGPETQYF.

The gene calls are TRBV6-6 and TRBJ1-6; D is undetermined. This CDR3 region has 14 residues. Germline V CDR1 and CDR2: MNHNY, SVGAGI (reference sequence). V was shortened by 6 bases and J by 8 bases, with 14 bases between the two germline ends. The CDR3, as DNA: TGTGCCAGCAGATCCGCGAGGGATTATTCACCCCTCCACTTT. Amino acids: CASRSARDYSPLHF.